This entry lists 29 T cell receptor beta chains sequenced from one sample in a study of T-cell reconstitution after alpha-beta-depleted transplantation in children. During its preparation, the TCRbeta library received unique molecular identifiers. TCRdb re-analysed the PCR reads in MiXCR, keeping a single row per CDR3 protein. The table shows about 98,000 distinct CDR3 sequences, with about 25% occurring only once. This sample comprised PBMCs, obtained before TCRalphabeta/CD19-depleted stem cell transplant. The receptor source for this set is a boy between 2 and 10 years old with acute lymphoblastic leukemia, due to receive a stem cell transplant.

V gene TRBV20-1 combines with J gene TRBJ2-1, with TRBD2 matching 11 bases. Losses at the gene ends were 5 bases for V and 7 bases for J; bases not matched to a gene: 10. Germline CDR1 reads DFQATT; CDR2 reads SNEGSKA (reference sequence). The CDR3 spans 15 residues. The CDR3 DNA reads TGCAGTGCTCGGTCTACTAGCGGGAGAACGAATGAGCAGTTCTTC. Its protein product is CSARSTSGRTNEQFF.

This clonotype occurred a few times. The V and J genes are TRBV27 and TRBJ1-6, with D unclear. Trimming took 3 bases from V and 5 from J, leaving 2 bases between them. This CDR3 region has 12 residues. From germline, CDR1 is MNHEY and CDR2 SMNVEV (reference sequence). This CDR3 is CASSFNNSPLHF. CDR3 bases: TGTGCCAGCAGTTTTAATAATTCACCCCTCCACTTT.

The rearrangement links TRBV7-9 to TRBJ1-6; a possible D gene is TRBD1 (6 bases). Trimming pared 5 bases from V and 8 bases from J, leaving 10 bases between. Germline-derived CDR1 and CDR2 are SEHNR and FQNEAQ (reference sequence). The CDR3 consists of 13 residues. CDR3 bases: TGTGCCAGCAGCATAGGACAGTATTCACCCCTCCACTTT. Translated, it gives CASSIGQYSPLHF.

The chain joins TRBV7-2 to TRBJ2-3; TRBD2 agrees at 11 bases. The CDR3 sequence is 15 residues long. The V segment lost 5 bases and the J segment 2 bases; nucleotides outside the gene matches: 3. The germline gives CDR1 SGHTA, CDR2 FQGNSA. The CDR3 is CASSQTSGITDTQYF. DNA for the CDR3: TGTGCCAGCAGCCAGACTAGCGGGATCACAGATACGCAGTATTTT.

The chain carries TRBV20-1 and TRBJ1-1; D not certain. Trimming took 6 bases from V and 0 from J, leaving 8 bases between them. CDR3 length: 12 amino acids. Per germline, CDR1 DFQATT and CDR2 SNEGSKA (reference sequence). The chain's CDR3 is CSATRVNTEAFF. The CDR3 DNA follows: TGCAGTGCAACGCGGGTGAACACTGAAGCTTTCTTT.

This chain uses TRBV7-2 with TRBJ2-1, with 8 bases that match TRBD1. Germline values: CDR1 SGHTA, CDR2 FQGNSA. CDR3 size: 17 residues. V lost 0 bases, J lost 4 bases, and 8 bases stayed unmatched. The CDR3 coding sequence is TGTGCCAGCAGCTTAGCTGCGTCGCAGGGGGCTTACAATGAGCAGTTCTTC. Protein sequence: CASSLAASQGAYNEQFF.

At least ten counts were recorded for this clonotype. The CDR3 region is CAISDGPGSNYDNSPLHF. The CDR3 nucleotides are TGTGCCATCAGTGATGGTCCAGGATCAAACTATGATAATTCACCCCTCCACTTT. V gene TRBV10-3 combines with J gene TRBJ1-6; D gene ambiguous. The CDR3 covers 18 residues. CDR1 and CDR2 from the germline V gene are ENHRY and SYGVKD. Trimming removed 3 bases at V and 5 bases at J, with 20 bases between.

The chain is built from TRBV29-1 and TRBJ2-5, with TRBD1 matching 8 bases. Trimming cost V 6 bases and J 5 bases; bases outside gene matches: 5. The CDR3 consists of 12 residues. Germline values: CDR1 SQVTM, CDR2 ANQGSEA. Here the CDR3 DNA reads TGCAGCGTCGCAGGGGGCACGGAGACCCAGTACTTC. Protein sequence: CSVAGGTETQYF. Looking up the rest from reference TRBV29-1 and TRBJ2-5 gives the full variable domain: SAVISQKPSRDICQRGTSLTIQCQVDSQVTMMFWYRQQPGQSLTLIATANQGSEATYESGFVIDKFPISRPNLTFSTLTVSNMSPEDSSIYLCSVAGGTETQYFGPGTRLLVL.

CDR3 bases: TGTGCCAGCAGTGAAGCGACAGGCAAGTCCTACGAGCAGTACTTC. Amino acids: CASSEATGKSYEQYF. The rearrangement links TRBV25-1 to TRBJ2-7, with D tentatively TRBD1 (6 bases). V lost 2 bases, J lost 1 base, and 12 bases lay in between. Per the germline V gene, CDR1 is MGHDK and CDR2 is SYGVNS. The CDR3 extends over 15 amino acids.

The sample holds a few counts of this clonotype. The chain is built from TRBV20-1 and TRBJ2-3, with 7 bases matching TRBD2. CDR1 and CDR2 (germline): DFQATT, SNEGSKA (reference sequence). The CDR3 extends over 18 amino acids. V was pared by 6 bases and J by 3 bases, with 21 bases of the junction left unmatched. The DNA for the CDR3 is TGCAGTGCCGAGTCTAGCGGAGGCCCACTTTTGAAGACAGATACGCAGTATTTT. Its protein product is CSAESSGGPLLKTDTQYF.

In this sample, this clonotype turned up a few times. The CDR3 coding sequence is TGTGCCATCAGTGAGCAACCACAGGGCCGGGAGTACACCGGGGAGCTGTTTTTT. It specifies CAISEQPQGREYTGELFF. The chain couples TRBV10-3 to TRBJ2-2; the D call may be TRBD1 or TRBD2 (6 bases each). The CDR3 is 18 amino acids. Germline V gene data show CDR1 as ENHRY and CDR2 as SYGVKD. The V and J ends lost 2 bases and 3 bases respectively, with 19 bases between them.

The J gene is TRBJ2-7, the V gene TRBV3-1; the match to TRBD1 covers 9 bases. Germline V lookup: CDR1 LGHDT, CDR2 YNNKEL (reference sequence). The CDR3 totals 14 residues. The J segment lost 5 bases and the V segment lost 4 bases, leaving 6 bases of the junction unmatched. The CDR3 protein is CASSRQWDRDEQYF. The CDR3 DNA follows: TGTGCCAGCAGCCGCCAATGGGACAGGGACGAGCAGTACTTC.

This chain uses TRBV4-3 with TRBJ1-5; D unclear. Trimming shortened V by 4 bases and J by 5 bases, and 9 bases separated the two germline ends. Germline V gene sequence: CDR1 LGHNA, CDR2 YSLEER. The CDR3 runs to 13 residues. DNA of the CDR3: TGCGCCAGCAGCCCTAGCATCGATCAGCCCCAGCATTTT. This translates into CASSPSIDQPQHF.

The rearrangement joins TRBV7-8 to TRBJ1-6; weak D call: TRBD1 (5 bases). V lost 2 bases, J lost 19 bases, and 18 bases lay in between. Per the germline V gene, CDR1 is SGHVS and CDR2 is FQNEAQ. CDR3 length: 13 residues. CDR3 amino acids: CASSLPGASRAHF. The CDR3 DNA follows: TGTGCCAGCAGCTTACCCGGGGCCTCTAGGGCGCACTTT.

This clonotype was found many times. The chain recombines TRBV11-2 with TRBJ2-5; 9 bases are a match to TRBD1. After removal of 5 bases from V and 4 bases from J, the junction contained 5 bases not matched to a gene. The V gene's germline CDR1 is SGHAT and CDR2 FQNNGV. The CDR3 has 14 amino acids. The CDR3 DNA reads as TGTGCCAGCAGCCTGCCGGGACAGGGAGAGACCCAGTACTTC. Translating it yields CASSLPGQGETQYF.

For the CDR3, the DNA is TGCGCCAGCAGCCGCCGGACAGGGGAGCAGTTCTTC. Translation gives CASSRRTGEQFF. The chain carries TRBV4-3 and TRBJ2-1, with 8 positions matching TRBD1. CDR3 length: 12 amino acids. Trimming cost V 4 bases and J 10 bases; bases outside gene matches: 3. Germline CDR1 LGHNA, CDR2 YSLEER.

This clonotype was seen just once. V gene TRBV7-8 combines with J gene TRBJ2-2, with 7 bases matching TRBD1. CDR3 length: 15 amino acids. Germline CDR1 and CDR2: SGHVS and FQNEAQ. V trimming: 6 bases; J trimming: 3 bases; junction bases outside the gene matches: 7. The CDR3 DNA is TGTGCCAGCAGTTCCTCAGGGGGATACACCGGGGAGCTGTTTTTT. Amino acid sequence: CASSSSGGYTGELFF.

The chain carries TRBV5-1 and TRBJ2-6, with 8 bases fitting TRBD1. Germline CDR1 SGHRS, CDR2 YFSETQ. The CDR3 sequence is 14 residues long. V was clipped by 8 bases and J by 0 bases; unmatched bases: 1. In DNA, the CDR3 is TGCGCCAGTACAGGGGGCTCTGGGGCCAACGTCCTGACTTTC. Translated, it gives CASTGGSGANVLTF.

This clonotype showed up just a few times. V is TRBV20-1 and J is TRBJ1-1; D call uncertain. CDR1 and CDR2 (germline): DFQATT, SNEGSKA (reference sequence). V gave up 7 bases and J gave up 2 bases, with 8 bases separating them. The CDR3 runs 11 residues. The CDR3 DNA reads TGCAGTGAAATACAAAACACTGAAGCTTTCTTT. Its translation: CSEIQNTEAFF.

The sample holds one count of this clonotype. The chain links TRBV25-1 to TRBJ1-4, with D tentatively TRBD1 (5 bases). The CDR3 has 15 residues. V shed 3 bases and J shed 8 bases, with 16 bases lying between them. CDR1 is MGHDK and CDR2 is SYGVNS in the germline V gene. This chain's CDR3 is CASSDMQGRGEKLFF. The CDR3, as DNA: TGTGCCAGCAGTGATATGCAGGGCCGGGGAGAAAAACTGTTTTTT.

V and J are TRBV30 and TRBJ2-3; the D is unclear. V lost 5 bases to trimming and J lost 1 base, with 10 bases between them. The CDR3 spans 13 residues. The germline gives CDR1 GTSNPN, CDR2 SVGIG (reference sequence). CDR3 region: CAWVPSGTDTQYF. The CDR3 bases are TGTGCCTGGGTCCCCTCAGGCACAGATACGCAGTATTTT.

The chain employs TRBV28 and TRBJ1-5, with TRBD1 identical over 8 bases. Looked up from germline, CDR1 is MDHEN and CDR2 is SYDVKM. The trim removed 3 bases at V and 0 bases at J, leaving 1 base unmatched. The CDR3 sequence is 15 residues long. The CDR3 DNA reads TGTGCCAGCAGTTTCAGGGGGCATAGCAATCAGCCCCAGCATTTT. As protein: CASSFRGHSNQPQHF.

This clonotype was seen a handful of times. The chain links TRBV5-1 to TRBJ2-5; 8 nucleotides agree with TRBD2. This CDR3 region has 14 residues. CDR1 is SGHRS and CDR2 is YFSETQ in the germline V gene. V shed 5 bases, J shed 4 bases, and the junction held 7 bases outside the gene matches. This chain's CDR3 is CASRLRGGPETQYF. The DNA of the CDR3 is TGCGCCAGCAGACTACGCGGGGGGCCAGAGACCCAGTACTTC.

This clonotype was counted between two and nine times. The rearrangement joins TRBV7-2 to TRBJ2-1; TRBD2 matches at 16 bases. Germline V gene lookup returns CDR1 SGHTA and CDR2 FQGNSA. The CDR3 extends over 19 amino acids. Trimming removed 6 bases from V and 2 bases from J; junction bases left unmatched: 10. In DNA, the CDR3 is TGTGCCAGCAGTTACCGTTCGGGACTAGCGGGAGGGCCCTACAATGAGCAGTTCTTC. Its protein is CASSYRSGLAGGPYNEQFF.

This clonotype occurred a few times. The chain's CDR3 is CASSLEYGYTF. CDR3 DNA sequence: TGTGCCAGCAGTTTGGAATATGGCTACACCTTC. The chain links TRBV12-3 or TRBV12-4 to TRBJ1-2; D ambiguous. The ends were cut back, 3 bases at V and 5 bases at J, with 4 bases in the middle. The CDR3 extends over 11 amino acids.

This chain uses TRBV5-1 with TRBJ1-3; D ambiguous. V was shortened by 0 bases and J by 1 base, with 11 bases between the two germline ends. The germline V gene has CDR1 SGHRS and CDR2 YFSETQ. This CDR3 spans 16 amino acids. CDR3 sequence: CASSLEAPPSGNTIYF. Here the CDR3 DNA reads TGCGCCAGCAGCTTGGAAGCCCCCCCGTCTGGAAACACCATATATTTT.

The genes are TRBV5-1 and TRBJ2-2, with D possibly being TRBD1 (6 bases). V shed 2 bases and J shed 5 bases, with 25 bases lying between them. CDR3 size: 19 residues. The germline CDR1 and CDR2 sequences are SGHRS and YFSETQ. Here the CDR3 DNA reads TGCGCCAGCAGCTTTGGCTCCCTTCTAACAGGGACGAGTACCGGGGAGCTGTTTTTT. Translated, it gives CASSFGSLLTGTSTGELFF.

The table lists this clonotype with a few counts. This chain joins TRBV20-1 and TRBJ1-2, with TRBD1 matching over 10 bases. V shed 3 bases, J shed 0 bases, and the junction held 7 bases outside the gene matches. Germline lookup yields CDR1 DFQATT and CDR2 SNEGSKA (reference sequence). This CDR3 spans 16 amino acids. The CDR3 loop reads CSASRPTGGPNYGYTF. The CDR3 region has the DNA TGCAGTGCTAGCCGCCCGACAGGGGGCCCTAACTATGGCTACACCTTC.

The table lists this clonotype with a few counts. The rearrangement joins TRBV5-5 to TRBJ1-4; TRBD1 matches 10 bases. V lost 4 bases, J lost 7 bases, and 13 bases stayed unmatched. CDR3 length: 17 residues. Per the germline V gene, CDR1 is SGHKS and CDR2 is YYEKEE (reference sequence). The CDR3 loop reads CASSPKEVGQGSEKLFF. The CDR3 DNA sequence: TGTGCCAGCAGCCCAAAGGAGGTGGGACAGGGGAGTGAAAAACTGTTTTTT. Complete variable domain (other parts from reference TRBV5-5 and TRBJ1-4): DAGVTQSPTHLIKTRGQQVTLRCSPISGHKSVSWYQQVLGQGPQFIFQYYEKEERGRGNFPDRFSARQFPNYSSELNVNALLLGDSALYLCASSPKEVGQGSEKLFFGSGTQLSVL.